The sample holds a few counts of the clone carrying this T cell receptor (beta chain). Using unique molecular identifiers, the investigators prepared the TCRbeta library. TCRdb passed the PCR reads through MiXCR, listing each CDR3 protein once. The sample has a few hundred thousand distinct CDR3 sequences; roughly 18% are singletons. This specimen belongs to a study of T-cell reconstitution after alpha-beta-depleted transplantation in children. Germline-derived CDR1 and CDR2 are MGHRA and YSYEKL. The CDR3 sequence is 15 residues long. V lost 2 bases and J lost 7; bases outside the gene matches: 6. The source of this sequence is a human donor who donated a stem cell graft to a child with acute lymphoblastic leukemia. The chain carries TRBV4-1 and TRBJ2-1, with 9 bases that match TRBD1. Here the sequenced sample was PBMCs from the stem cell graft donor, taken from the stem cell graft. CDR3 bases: TGCGCCAGCAGCCAAAATACAGGGGGCCCGAATGAGCAGTTCTTC. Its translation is CASSQNTGGPNEQFF.